Listed here are 2 T cell receptor beta chains from one sample, sequenced in a study of PD-L1 blockade in urothelial cancer (dated by TCRdb to about 2017). Library generation was performed with the immunoSEQ multiplex PCR assay. TCRdb provides this immuneACCESS table in a form limited to in-frame rearrangements. Some clones are lacking; in checked studies, under half of them reflect an unresolved V gene, and why the rest are absent is not known. This sample is represented by 55,000 to 80,000 clones; about 90% of them were singletons. The leading ten clones occupy around 14% of the sample. The time point label for this specimen denotes: pretreatment peripheral blood. The sequencing here drew on PBMCs, taken around atezolizumab (anti-PD-L1) treatment. These receptors came from a man aged 55 to 70 with urothelial cancer.

V is TRBV9 and J is TRBJ2-2; 12 nucleotides agree with TRBD2. The CDR3 runs 16 residues. Losses at the gene ends were 3 bases for V and 7 bases for J; bases not matched to a gene: 7. In germline, CDR1 is SGDLS, CDR2 YYNGEE. CDR3 sequence reads: CASSAGLAGWIGELFF. The CDR3 DNA reads TGTGCCAGCAGCGCCGGACTAGCGGGGTGGATCGGGGAGCTGTTTTTT.

This chain joins TRBV18 and TRBJ2-7; 7 bases map to TRBD1. J gave up 3 bases and V 4 bases, and 6 bases lay outside the gene matches. Per the germline V gene, CDR1 is KGHSH and CDR2 is LQKENI. There are 14 residues in the CDR3. The CDR3 nucleotides read TGTGCCAGCTCACTCTCCGGACAGGACTACGAGCAGTACTTC. Translation: CASSLSGQDYEQYF.